This T cell receptor (beta chain) derives from a study of vaccination and CD4 T cells after COVID-19. Cultured CD4+ T-cell DNA underwent Oncomine TCR Beta short-read sequencing. One entry per CDR3 protein results from TCRdb running MiXCR on the PCR reads. The table shows 11,000 to 15,000 distinct CDR3 sequences, with around 57% occurring only once. Documented treatment: approximately 10-day PBMC culture with coronavirus spike peptide pools or control peptides (ViraFEST assay). This clonotype is termed large. Its antigen is currently unknown. V lost 3 bases and J 6 bases, leaving 2 bases between the germline ends. This CDR3 contains 11 residues.

This rearrangement joins TRBV12-3 or TRBV12-4 to TRBJ2-2; D gene unclear. What was sequenced was CD4+ T cells from blood, cultured in vitro. This clonotype was obtained from a human donor who had recovered from COVID-19. This CDR3 reads CASSFAGELFF. CDR3 nucleotides: TGTGCCAGCAGTTTCGCCGGGGAGCTGTTTTTT.